The TCR beta chain described here comes from a study of cytomegalovirus exposure and HLA in healthy donors. PCR used 60 Vbeta primers and 13 Jbeta primers. Sequencing was performed with immunoSEQ multiplex PCR; in TCRdb, only in-frame clones are kept and a portion is missing. The repertoire consists of roughly 59,000 clones, with 60% to 80% occurring once and the leading ten covering over 15%. The CDR3 has 12 amino acids. Germline CDR1 reads ENHRY; CDR2 reads SYGVKD. The V gene lost 10 bases and the J gene lost 4 bases, with 11 bases spanning the gap. The gene calls are TRBV10-3 and TRBJ1-5; the D is unclear. The sequencing input was PBMCs. This sequence was found in a man aged 35 to 55 in good health and CMV-seropositive. CDR3 region: CATESPNQPQHF. CDR3 DNA sequence: TGTGCCACCGAGAGCCCAAATCAGCCCCAGCATTTT.